A single sample is the source of the 16 T cell receptor beta chains below, sequenced in a study of T cell responses to AZD1222 COVID-19 vaccine. Using immunoSEQ multiplex PCR, the repertoire was profiled, and TCRdb retains in-frame clones only, with some absent. This sample has about 130,000 clones, with around 87% found just once. This sample comprised peripheral blood, obtained on day 0 of AZD1222 vaccination. Receptors were obtained from an adult in good health.

CDR3 bases: TGTGCCAGCAGCCCCAGCAACCGGTATGATGATGAGCAGTTCTTC. Amino acid sequence: CASSPSNRYDDEQFF. The chain recombines TRBV7-2 with TRBJ2-1; D call uncertain. V lost 5 bases to trimming and J lost 8 bases, with 19 bases between them. The CDR3 totals 15 residues. CDR1 and CDR2 from the germline V gene are SGHTA and FQGNSA.

This clone turned up a few times. The chain employs TRBV7-2 and TRBJ1-2, with no clear D. Trimming took off 5 bases at V and 4 bases at J, with 17 bases between the two ends. Germline CDR1 reads SGHTA; CDR2 reads FQGNSA. This CDR3 comprises 15 residues. In DNA form, the CDR3 reads TGTGCCAGCAGCCCGACGGCCGTCCTTGGCTATGGCTACACCTTC. It encodes CASSPTAVLGYGYTF.

A single count supports this clone. The rearrangement links TRBV7-6 to TRBJ2-1; TRBD2 matches at 7 bases. The junction had 5 bases not matched to a gene; V was cut back by 1 base and J by 2 bases. CDR3 size: 16 residues. Germline CDR1 and CDR2: SGHVS and FNYEAQ. The CDR3 coding sequence is TGTGCCAGCAGCTTAGGGGCAGCGGGACCCTACAATGAGCAGTTCTTC. It translates to CASSLGAAGPYNEQFF.

The V gene is TRBV3-1 (or the pseudogene TRBV3-2), the J gene TRBJ2-5; D call uncertain. CDR3 length: 13 amino acids. Germline CDR1 and CDR2: LGHDT and YNNKEL (reference sequence). V lost 0 bases and J lost 5, with 7 bases in between. DNA for the CDR3: TGTGCCAGCAGCCAAGATCCTAGGGAGACCCAGTACTTC. It specifies CASSQDPRETQYF.

The chain uses TRBV6-1 and TRBJ2-5; no firm D call. The germline V and J ends were trimmed by 2 bases and 3 bases, with 7 bases remaining between them. From germline, CDR1 is MNHNS and CDR2 SASEGT. The CDR3 is 13 residues long. The CDR3 DNA follows: TGTGCCAGCAGTGAACAGCCTAAAGAGACCCAGTACTTC. Amino acids: CASSEQPKETQYF.

This sequence joins TRBV5-8 and TRBJ2-7, with a weak D call TRBD1 (7 bases). The CDR3 is 13 amino acids. Per germline, CDR1 SGHTS and CDR2 YDEGEE. Between the trimmed V and J ends, which lost 5 bases and 3 bases, there was a span of 12 bases. The CDR3 sequence: CASRSRGDYEQYF. Here the CDR3 DNA reads TGTGCCAGCAGGTCCAGGGGGGACTACGAGCAGTACTTC.

This chain links TRBV7-2 with TRBJ1-5; 8 bases map to TRBD1. The junction had 6 bases not matched to a gene; V was cut back by 5 bases and J by 0 bases. Germline V lookup: CDR1 SGHTA, CDR2 FQGNSA. This CDR3 contains 16 residues. The CDR3 is CASSPLTGVSNQPQHF. The CDR3 coding sequence is TGTGCCAGCAGCCCGTTGACAGGGGTTAGCAATCAGCCCCAGCATTTT.

The J gene is TRBJ1-2, the V gene TRBV11-2; 8 bases map to TRBD1. CDR1 and CDR2 (germline): SGHAT, FQNNGV. With V trimmed by 4 bases and J by 6 bases, 7 bases remained unmatched. This CDR3 has 14 residues. The CDR3 region is CASSWTDRGHGYTF. For the CDR3, the DNA is TGTGCCAGCAGCTGGACCGACAGGGGCCATGGCTACACCTTC.

In DNA, the CDR3 is TGTGCCAGCAGCACCGGGGCCGGTGGAGCTTTCTTT. Amino acid sequence: CASSTGAGGAFF. The V call is TRBV7-2, the J call TRBJ1-1; D perhaps matches TRBD1 (5 bases). Germline loops: CDR1 SGHTA, CDR2 FQGNSA. This CDR3 comprises 12 residues. Trimming took off 5 bases at V and 10 bases at J, with 14 bases between the two ends.

The chain uses TRBV7-9 and TRBJ2-4; no definite D call. V lost 2 bases to trimming and J lost 0 bases, with 8 bases between them. Germline values: CDR1 SEHNR, CDR2 FQNEAQ (reference sequence). CDR3 size: 15 residues. Written as DNA, the CDR3 is TGTGCCAGCAGCTTAAACACGGTAGCCAAAAACATTCAGTACTTC. Residues: CASSLNTVAKNIQYF.

CDR3 sequence reads: CASSERFGDGYTF. The DNA of the CDR3 is TGTGCCAGCAGTGAACGATTCGGCGATGGCTACACCTTC. The genes are TRBV25-1 and TRBJ1-2; D gene unclear. With 2 bases removed from V and 6 bases from J, the gap between germline ends came to 10 bases. Germline values: CDR1 MGHDK, CDR2 SYGVNS. The CDR3 runs to 13 residues.

This clone was recorded once. The chain combines TRBV7-2 with TRBJ2-5; 15 positions agree with TRBD2. Looked up from germline, CDR1 is SGHTA and CDR2 is FQGNSA. Trimming at V came to 1 base and at J to 2 bases, leaving 2 bases not matched to a gene. The CDR3 has 17 amino acids. The CDR3: CASSLVGLAGGQETQYF. CDR3 sequence (DNA): TGTGCCAGCAGCTTAGTAGGACTAGCGGGAGGGCAAGAGACCCAGTACTTC.

The V call is TRBV9, the J call TRBJ1-1, with 9 bases that match TRBD1. This CDR3 has 14 residues. The germline CDR1 and CDR2 sequences are SGDLS and YYNGEE. V was pared by 0 bases and J by 4 bases, with 1 base of the junction left unmatched. This CDR3 is CASSVVTGGTEAFF. In DNA, the CDR3 is TGTGCCAGCAGCGTAGTGACAGGGGGCACTGAAGCTTTCTTT.

CDR3 in amino acids: CASSIDSAGSYEQYF. The CDR3 nucleotides read TGTGCCAGCAGCATAGACAGCGCCGGCTCCTACGAGCAGTACTTC. The V and J genes are TRBV6-5 and TRBJ2-7; a possible D gene is TRBD1 (5 bases). Germline V gene data show CDR1 as MNHEY and CDR2 as SVGAGI. CDR3 length: 15 amino acids. V was cut by 6 bases and J by 0 bases, with 15 bases left in between.

The CDR3 coding sequence is TGTGCCAGCAGCTTAGCCCATGAGCAGTTCTTC. Its protein is CASSLAHEQFF. The genes are TRBV11-2 and TRBJ2-1; no firm D call. Trimming took off 1 base at V and 8 bases at J, with 3 bases between the two ends. CDR1 and CDR2 (germline): SGHAT, FQNNGV. The length of the CDR3 is 11 residues.

V is TRBV7-9 and J is TRBJ2-1; possible D gene TRBD1, 6 bases. CDR1 is SEHNR, CDR2 FQNEAQ, per germline (reference sequence). V lost 5 bases and J 2 bases, leaving 13 bases between the germline ends. The CDR3 extends over 15 amino acids. CDR3 region: CASSIGTPTYNEQFF. The CDR3 DNA follows: TGTGCCAGCAGCATAGGGACACCAACCTACAATGAGCAGTTCTTC. Filled out from reference TRBV7-9 and TRBJ2-1, the complete variable domain reads DTGVSQNPRHKITKRGQNVTFRCDPISEHNRLYWYRQTLGQGPEFLTYFQNEAQLEKSRLLSDRFSAERPKGSFSTLEIQRTEQGDSAMYLCASSIGTPTYNEQFFGPGTRLTVL.